Each of the 18 T cell receptor beta chains below was sequenced from the same sample in a study of T cell responses to AZD1222 COVID-19 vaccine. The table came from immunoSEQ multiplex PCR; TCRdb's copy has only in-frame clones and leaves some out. The sample consists of some 140,000 clones, less than 90% of them appearing once. The sample was peripheral blood, taken on day 0 of AZD1222 vaccination. Source of these receptors: an adult in good health.

The chain combines TRBV7-2 with TRBJ1-6; D is undetermined. Trimming took off 5 bases at V and 6 bases at J, with 11 bases between the two ends. This CDR3 spans 14 amino acids. Germline CDR1 is SGHTA and CDR2 is FQGNSA. The CDR3 region is CASSPVRINSPLHF. The CDR3 nucleotides are TGTGCCAGCAGCCCCGTGAGGATTAATTCACCCCTCCACTTT.

Concerning this clone itself: One junction end does not reproduce the germline sequence, and a read error may be involved. The chain recombines TRBV24-1 with TRBJ2-4; the D is unclear. Germline CDR1 KGHDR, CDR2 SFDVKD. CDR3 length: 11 amino acids. DNA for the CDR3: TGTGCCCTCAAGGGTCGTTTGAACCGAGTCTTC. This encodes CALKGRLNRVF.

The chain has TRBV2 and TRBJ1-2; 9 positions agree with TRBD1. CDR3 size: 12 residues. V dropped 11 bases and J dropped 6; count of bases not matched to a gene: 7. The germline gives CDR1 SNHLY, CDR2 FYNNEI. DNA of the CDR3: TGTGCCGGAGGACAGGGGAATGATGGCTACACCTTC. Protein sequence: CAGGQGNDGYTF.

This chain connects TRBV4-2 to TRBJ2-2; tentative D call: TRBD1 (6 bases). Germline CDR1 reads LGHNA; CDR2 reads YNFKEQ. The CDR3 loop spans 16 amino acids. V gave up 2 bases and J gave up 2 bases, with 12 bases separating them. The CDR3, as DNA: TGTGCCAGCAGCCAATCGTCCAGGGGTAACACCGGGGAGCTGTTTTTT. Encoded protein: CASSQSSRGNTGELFF.

This rearrangement joins TRBV11-2 to TRBJ2-2; TRBD1 matches 9 bases. V shed 2 bases, J shed 4 bases, and the junction held 5 bases outside the gene matches. The CDR3 length is 16 residues. The V gene's germline CDR1 is SGHAT and CDR2 FQNNGV. DNA for the CDR3: TGTGCCAGCAGCTTAATGGGACAGGGAGGCACCGGGGAGCTGTTTTTT. Its translation: CASSLMGQGGTGELFF.

This chain links TRBV10-2 with TRBJ1-3, with a tentative D call TRBD1 (5 bases). Looked up from germline, CDR1 is WSHSY and CDR2 is SAAADI. Between the trimmed V and J ends, which lost 6 bases and 1 base, there was a span of 10 bases. The length of the CDR3 is 14 residues. This chain's CDR3 is CASRGWGSGNTIYF. The CDR3 DNA is TGCGCCAGCAGGGGGTGGGGGTCTGGAAACACCATATATTTT.

The V call is TRBV19, the J call TRBJ1-2; TRBD1 matches 11 bases. The V gene end was trimmed by 6 bases and the J gene end by 7 bases; junction bases not matched to a gene: 10. The CDR3 is made up of 15 amino acids. Germline values: CDR1 LNHDA, CDR2 SQIVND (reference sequence). The CDR3 sequence: CASSDTGTGGFGYTF. CDR3 sequence (DNA): TGTGCCAGTAGCGACACCGGGACAGGGGGTTTTGGCTACACCTTC.

The V gene is TRBV4-3, the J gene TRBJ1-1; D is ambiguous. Germline loops: CDR1 LGHNA, CDR2 YSLEER. This CDR3 has 13 amino acids. Deletions cut 1 base from V and 4 bases from J, with 7 bases between. The CDR3 is CASSQVGVTEAFF. The CDR3 nucleotides are TGCGCCAGCAGCCAAGTTGGGGTCACTGAAGCTTTCTTT.

The chain recombines TRBV5-4 with TRBJ1-3; no clear D. The germline V gene encodes CDR1 SGHNT and CDR2 YYREEE (reference sequence). The CDR3 consists of 13 residues. The germline V and J ends were trimmed by 2 bases and 1 base, with 4 bases remaining between them. CDR3 in DNA: TGTGCCAGCAGCTTCGAATCTGGAAACACCATATATTTT. Translated, it gives CASSFESGNTIYF.

This clone appeared once. V usage is TRBV7-9 and J usage is TRBJ2-1; D remains ambiguous. The CDR3 is 14 residues long. In germline, CDR1 is SEHNR, CDR2 FQNEAQ (reference sequence). V lost 3 bases, J lost 4 bases, and 10 bases lay in between. In nucleotides, the CDR3 is TGTGCCAGCAGCTTTTCCACCGGATACAATGAGCAGTTCTTC. It is translated as CASSFSTGYNEQFF.

The chain employs TRBV7-9 and TRBJ1-5; no clear D. There are 14 residues in the CDR3. V dropped 1 base and J dropped 3 bases, with 7 bases sitting between them. Germline lookup yields CDR1 SEHNR and CDR2 FQNEAQ (reference sequence). Here the CDR3 reads CASSLDGYNQPQHF. The CDR3 coding sequence is TGTGCCAGCAGCTTAGATGGCTACAATCAGCCCCAGCATTTT.

This clone was seen a single time. The rearrangement links TRBV5-1 to TRBJ2-2, with 10 bases that match TRBD2. After removal of 1 base from V and 0 bases from J, the junction contained 3 bases not matched to a gene. Looked up from germline, CDR1 is SGHRS and CDR2 is YFSETQ. The CDR3 sequence is 17 residues long. CDR3 coding DNA: TGCGCCAGCAGCTTGCTACTAGCGGGGACGAACACCGGGGAGCTGTTTTTT. It yields the protein CASSLLLAGTNTGELFF.

The V gene is TRBV12-3 or TRBV12-4, the J gene TRBJ1-5; D not certain. The length of the CDR3 is 12 residues. V lost 2 bases to trimming and J lost 8 bases, with 7 bases between them. The CDR3 sequence is CASSLMVEPQHF. CDR3 sequence (DNA): TGTGCCAGCAGTTTAATGGTGGAGCCCCAGCATTTT.

CDR3 residues: CASSLDRGGLEAFF. CDR3 sequence (DNA): TGCGCCAGCAGTTTGGACAGGGGAGGGCTTGAAGCTTTCTTT. The rearrangement uses TRBV4-1 and TRBJ1-1; 9 nucleotides align to TRBD1. CDR1 MGHRA and CDR2 YSYEKL come from the germline V gene. This CDR3 spans 14 amino acids. The ends lost 6 bases at V and 7 bases at J; junction bases unmatched: 9.

The CDR3 DNA sequence: TGTGCCAGCAGTTTGCCCCCGGGACAGGGGAACTATGGCTACACCTTC. It translates to CASSLPPGQGNYGYTF. V gene TRBV28 combines with J gene TRBJ1-2, with 10 bases fitting TRBD1. V trimming: 3 bases; J trimming: 2 bases; junction bases outside the gene matches: 6. CDR1 and CDR2 (germline): MDHEN, SYDVKM. This CDR3 is built from 16 residues.

This clone was counted ten times or more. One end of the junction does not line up with germline, which may come from a read error. The V and J genes are TRBV7-7 and TRBJ2-2; no firm D call. This CDR3 is built from 15 residues. Germline assignment: CDR1 SSHAT and CDR2 FNYEAQ (reference sequence). In DNA, the CDR3 is TGTGCTAGCAGCCCCTCAGACGGAAACACCGGGGAGCTGTTTTTT. It encodes CASSPSDGNTGELFF.

The V gene is TRBV7-9, the J gene TRBJ2-7; D not resolved. Germline V lookup: CDR1 SEHNR, CDR2 FQNEAQ (reference sequence). Trimming cost V 2 bases and J 1 base, with 9 bases left between them. The CDR3 runs 14 residues. Here the CDR3 DNA reads TGTGCCAGCAGCTTAAGTCGAATTTCCTACGAGCAGTACTTC. Residues: CASSLSRISYEQYF.

CDR3 region: CASSPQMVQPWEKLFF. CDR3 DNA: TGTGCCAGCAGCCCCCAGATGGTCCAGCCTTGGGAAAAACTGTTTTTT. This chain connects TRBV7-9 to TRBJ1-4, with D uncertain. This CDR3 spans 16 amino acids. V was clipped by 5 bases and J by 8 bases, with 21 bases between them. CDR1 is SEHNR and CDR2 is FQNEAQ in the germline V gene (reference sequence). The full variable domain, rest sourced from reference TRBV7-9 and TRBJ1-4, is DTGVSQNPRHKITKRGQNVTFRCDPISEHNRLYWYRQTLGQGPEFLTYFQNEAQLEKSRLLSDRFSAERPKGSFSTLEIQRTEQGDSAMYLCASSPQMVQPWEKLFFGSGTQLSVL.